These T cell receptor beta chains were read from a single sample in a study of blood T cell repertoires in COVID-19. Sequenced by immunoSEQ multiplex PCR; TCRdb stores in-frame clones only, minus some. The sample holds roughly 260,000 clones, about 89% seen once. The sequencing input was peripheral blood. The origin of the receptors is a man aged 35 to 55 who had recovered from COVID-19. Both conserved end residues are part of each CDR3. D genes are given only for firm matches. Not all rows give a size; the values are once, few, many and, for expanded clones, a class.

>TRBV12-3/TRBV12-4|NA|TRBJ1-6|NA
TGTGCCAGCACTCACTTTGGTAATTCACCCCTCCACTTT
CASTHFGNSPLHF
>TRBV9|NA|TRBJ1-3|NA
TGTGCCAGCAGCGGAAACAGGGCCCTCTCTGGAAACACCATATATTTT
CASSGNRALSGNTIYF
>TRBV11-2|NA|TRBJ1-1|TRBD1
TGTGCCAGCAGCTACAACCGACAGGGGGAAGCTTTCTTT
CASSYNRQGEAFF
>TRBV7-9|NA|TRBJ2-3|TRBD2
TGTGCCAGCAGCTTAGTCGGGGGGGCGGCAGATACGCAGTATTTT
CASSLVGGAADTQYF
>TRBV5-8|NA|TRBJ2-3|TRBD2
TGTGCCAGCAGCTTCGCAGGGAGGGGCCCAGATACGCAGTATTTT
CASSFAGRGPDTQYF
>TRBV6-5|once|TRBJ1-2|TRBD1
TGTGCCAGCAGACCTCTGGTAACAGGGGAAGGCTACACCTTC
CASRPLVTGEGYTF
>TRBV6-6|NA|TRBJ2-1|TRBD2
TGTGCCAGCAGTCCCCTGGACAGGGGGCGACTGAGACTAGCGGGAGGGCCGATTTTCAATGAGCAGTTCTTC
CASSPLDRGRLRLAGGPIFNEQFF
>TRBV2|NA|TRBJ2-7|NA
TGTGCCACGATGGGGGGTACTAGACGTGGGGTAGTGCAGTACTTC
CATMGGTRRGVVQYF
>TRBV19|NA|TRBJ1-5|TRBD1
TGTGCCAGTAAAGAACTAGACAGGGATCAGCCCCAGCATTTT
CASKELDRDQPQHF
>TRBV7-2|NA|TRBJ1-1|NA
TGTGCCAGCAGCTTAAGGGTCGGGGGTACTGAAGCTTTCTTT
CASSLRVGGTEAFF
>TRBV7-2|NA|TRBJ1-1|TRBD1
TGTGCCAGCAGCTCTCCGACCCTACAGGGGCGTGAAGCTTTCTTT
CASSSPTLQGREAFF
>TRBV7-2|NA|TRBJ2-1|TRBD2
TGTGCCAGCAGCTTACAGAGCGGGAGGAATGAGCAGTTCTTC
CASSLQSGRNEQFF
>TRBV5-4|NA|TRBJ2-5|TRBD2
TGTGCCAGCAGCTTATGGGCTCGTACGGGAGGTGGGGAGACCCAGTACTTC
CASSLWARTGGGETQYF
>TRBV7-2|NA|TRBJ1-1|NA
TGTGCCAGCAGCTTACTCTCCGGCCCAGGGCTGAATACTGAAGCTTTCTTT
CASSLLSGPGLNTEAFF
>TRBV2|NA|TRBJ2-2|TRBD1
TGTGCCAGCACTCAGGGGGGGACAGGGGCCACCGGGGAGCTGTTTTTT
CASTQGGTGATGELFF
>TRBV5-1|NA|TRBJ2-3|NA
TGCGCCAGCAGCTCTTGGCCAGATACGCAGTATTTT
CASSSWPDTQYF
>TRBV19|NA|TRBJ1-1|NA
TGTGCCAGTAGTCCTCCGGGACTGCCTCCCGAAGCTTTCTTT
CASSPPGLPPEAFF
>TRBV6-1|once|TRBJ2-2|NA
TGTGCCAGCCTTTCTCGCGGTGAGAACACCGGGGAGCTGTTTTTT
CASLSRGENTGELFF
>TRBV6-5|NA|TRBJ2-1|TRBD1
TGTGCCAGCAGTTACGCACAGGGGGCCTACAATGAGCAGTTCTTC
CASSYAQGAYNEQFF
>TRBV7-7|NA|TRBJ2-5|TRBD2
TGTGCCAGCAGCTCGGACGGGAGGCTAGAGACCCAGTACTTC
CASSSDGRLETQYF
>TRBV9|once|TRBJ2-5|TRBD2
TGTGCCAGCAGCGTAGGTAGCGGGGGGGCTGTAGAGACCCAGTACTTC
CASSVGSGGAVETQYF
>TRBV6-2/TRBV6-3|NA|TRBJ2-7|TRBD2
TGTGCCAGCAGTTCTCTAGCGGGGGGCCCCTTCGGGCAGTACTTC
CASSSLAGGPFGQYF
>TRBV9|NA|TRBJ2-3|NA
TGTGCCAGCAGCGTAGGACTGCAACCCACAGATACGCAGTATTTT
CASSVGLQPTDTQYF
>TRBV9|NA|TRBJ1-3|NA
TGTGCCAGCAGCGTAGCGGAGGGCCCCATATATTTT
CASSVAEGPIYF
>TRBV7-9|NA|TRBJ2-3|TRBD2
TGTGCCAGCAGCATTCTTAGCGGGGGTAGCACAGATACGCAGTATTTT
CASSILSGGSTDTQYF
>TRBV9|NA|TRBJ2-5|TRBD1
TGTGCCAGCAGCGTAGGGGGACAGGGGGAGACCCAGTACTTC
CASSVGGQGETQYF
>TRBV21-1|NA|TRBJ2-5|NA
TGTGCCAGAGGCGGCACTAGCGTGGAGACCCAGTACTTC
CARGGTSVETQYF
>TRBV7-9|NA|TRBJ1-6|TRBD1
TGTGCCAGCAGCTTCGGCCCGGGACAGTCTAATTCACCCCTCCACTTT
CASSFGPGQSNSPLHF
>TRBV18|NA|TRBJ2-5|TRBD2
TGTGCCAGCTCCACCGGGACTAGGGGAGAGACCCAGTACTTC
CASSTGTRGETQYF
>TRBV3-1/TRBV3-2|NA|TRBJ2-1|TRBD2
TGTGCCAGCAGCCCGAAACTAGCGGGGGGGCCGAATGAGCAGTTCTTC
CASSPKLAGGPNEQFF
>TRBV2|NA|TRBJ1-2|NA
TGTGCCAGCAGTGTCTTGATCCGGACATCTACAAAGGATGGCTACACCTTC
CASSVLIRTSTKDGYTF
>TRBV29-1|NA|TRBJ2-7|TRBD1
TGCAGCGCCTTACAGGGGGCCCACGAGCAGTACTTC
CSALQGAHEQYF
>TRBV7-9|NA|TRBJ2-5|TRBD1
TGTGCCAGCAGCTTAGGGGTGGACAGGGGGACTCAAGAGACCCAGTACTTC
CASSLGVDRGTQETQYF
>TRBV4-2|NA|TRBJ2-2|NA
TGTGCCAGCAGCCAAGGCACTAGCTACTCCGGGGAGCTGTTTTTT
CASSQGTSYSGELFF
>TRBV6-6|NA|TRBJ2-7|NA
TGTGCCAGCAGTCGCGGGACTGGGCAGTATGAGCAGTACTTC
CASSRGTGQYEQYF
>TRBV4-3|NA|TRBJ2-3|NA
TGCGCCAGCAGCCAAGGTAGCGGCAGCACAGATACGCAGTATTTT
CASSQGSGSTDTQYF
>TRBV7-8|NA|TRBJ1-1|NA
TGTGCCAGCAGCGGAGGCACAGGGAACACTGAAGCTTTCTTT
CASSGGTGNTEAFF
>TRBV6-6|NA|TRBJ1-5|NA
TGTGCCAGCAGCCAGCGCGGCAATCAGCCCCAGCATTTT
CASSQRGNQPQHF
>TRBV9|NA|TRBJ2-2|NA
TGTGCCAGCAGCGTTGGGGGGTCGCGCACCGGGGAGCTGTTTTTT
CASSVGGSRTGELFF
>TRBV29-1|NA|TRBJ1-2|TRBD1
TGCAGCGTTGAAGATGCGACAGGGCCCCGGAGTGGCTACACCTTC
CSVEDATGPRSGYTF
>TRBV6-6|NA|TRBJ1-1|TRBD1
TGTGCCAGCAGTTACCTTGGACAGGGGAATGTTGAAGCTTTCTTT
CASSYLGQGNVEAFF
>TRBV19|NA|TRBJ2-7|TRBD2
TGTGCCAGTAGTCCCCTCCGAGGGGCCGGGGGGGATTACGAGCAGTACTTC
CASSPLRGAGGDYEQYF
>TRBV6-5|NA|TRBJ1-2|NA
TGTGCCAGCAGTTATCCAACGAGGAGACAGAGCTATGGCTACACCTTC
CASSYPTRRQSYGYTF
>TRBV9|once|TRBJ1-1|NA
TGTGCCAGCAGCGGACACGTGACCAGTACTGAAGCTTTCTTT
CASSGHVTSTEAFF
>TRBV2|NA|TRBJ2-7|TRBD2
TGTGCCAGCAGTGTTTTTGTGGGGGGGGAGCAGTACTTC
CASSVFVGGEQYF
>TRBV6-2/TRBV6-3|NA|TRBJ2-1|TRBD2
TGTGCCAGCAGTTACTCGAGGACTAGCGGGAGGATTGAGGATGAGCAGTTCTTC
CASSYSRTSGRIEDEQFF
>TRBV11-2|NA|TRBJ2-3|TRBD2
TGTGCCAGCAGCCCCCGTTTGCGGGGGGAAACTAGCACAGATACGCAGTATTTT
CASSPRLRGETSTDTQYF
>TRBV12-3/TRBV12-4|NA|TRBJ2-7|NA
TGTGCCAGCAGCCCGGGACTCCCGGTCGAGCAGTACTTC
CASSPGLPVEQYF
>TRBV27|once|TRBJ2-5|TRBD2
TGTGCCAGCAGGTTAAGGGGGACTAGGTCCCAAGAGACCCAGTACTTC
CASRLRGTRSQETQYF
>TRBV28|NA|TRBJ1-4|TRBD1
TGTGCCAGCAAGGGCTCCGGGACAGGGGGGGAAAAACTGTTTTTT
CASKGSGTGGEKLFF
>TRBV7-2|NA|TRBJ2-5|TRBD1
TGTGCCAGCAGCTTCGACAGGGGCCGGGAGACCCAGTACTTC
CASSFDRGRETQYF
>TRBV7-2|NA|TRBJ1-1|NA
TGTGCCAGCAGCCCAAAGAACACGAACACTGAAGCTTTCTTT
CASSPKNTNTEAFF
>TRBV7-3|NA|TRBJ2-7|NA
TGTGCCAGCAATAACCGGCAAAGGGACAACTACGAGCAGTACTTC
CASNNRQRDNYEQYF